The present entry profiles one T cell receptor beta chain with its context. Its antigen remains unidentified. This sample is part of a study of tumor-infiltrating lymphocytes in localized non-small cell lung cancer. Study as a whole: From each patient, both tumor and uninvolved lung, non-adjacent to tumor, were sampled. Points from the study as a whole: Higher tumor T cell infiltration than in uninvolved lung was supported by TCRbeta sequencing. Available tissue quantity limited TCR sequencing to a patient subset.

TCRdb's table, derived via immunoSEQ multiplex PCR, lists solely in-frame clones and lacks some. The table records about 11,000 clones, about 62% of them present only once. The CDR3 spans 13 residues. Germline CDR1 reads SGHKS; CDR2 reads YYEKEE (reference sequence). V lost 5 bases and J lost 4; bases outside the gene matches: 3. The V gene is TRBV5-5, the J gene TRBJ1-5; TRBD1 matches at 7 bases. The sequence was collected from a human donor with non-small cell lung cancer. Sequenced sample: lung tumor tissue. The CDR3 sequence is CASRTGINQPQHF. CDR3 DNA: TGTGCCAGCAGGACAGGGATTAATCAGCCCCAGCATTTT.